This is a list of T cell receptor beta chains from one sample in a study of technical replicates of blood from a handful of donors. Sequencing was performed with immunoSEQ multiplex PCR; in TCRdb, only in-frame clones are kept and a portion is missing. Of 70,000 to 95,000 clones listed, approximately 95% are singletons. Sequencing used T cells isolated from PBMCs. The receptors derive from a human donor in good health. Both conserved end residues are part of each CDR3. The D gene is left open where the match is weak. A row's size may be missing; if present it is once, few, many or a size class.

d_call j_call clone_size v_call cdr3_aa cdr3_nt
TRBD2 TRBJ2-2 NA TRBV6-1 CASSEVGGDTGELFF TGTGCCAGCAGTGAGGTGGGAGGGGACACCGGGGAGCTGTTTTTT
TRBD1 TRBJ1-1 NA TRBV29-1 CSGSTGGASEAFF TGCAGCGGATCAACAGGGGGCGCATCTGAAGCTTTCTTT
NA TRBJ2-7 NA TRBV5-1 CASSLDSQGRSLQYF TGCGCCAGCAGCTTGGATAGCCAGGGCCGTTCCCTACAGTACTTC
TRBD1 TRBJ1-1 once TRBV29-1 CSVEGQYHRGGEAFF TGCAGCGTTGAAGGCCAATATCACAGGGGGGGTGAAGCTTTCTTT
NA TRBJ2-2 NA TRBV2 CASSVTTSTGELFF TGTGCCAGCAGTGTTACTACGTCGACCGGGGAGCTGTTTTTT
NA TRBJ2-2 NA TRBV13 CASSADTGELFF TGTGCCAGCAGCGCAGACACCGGGGAGCTGTTTTTT
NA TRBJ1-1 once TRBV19 CASRAPGFHTEAFF TGTGCCAGTAGGGCCCCAGGGTTCCACACTGAAGCTTTCTTT
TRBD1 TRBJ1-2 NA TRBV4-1 CASSSLTGTVYGYTF TGCGCCAGCAGCTCACTGACCGGGACAGTCTATGGCTACACCTTC
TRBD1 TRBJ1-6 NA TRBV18 CASSPTDRDLSPLHF TGTGCCAGCTCACCTACGGACAGGGATCTGTCACCCCTCCACTTT
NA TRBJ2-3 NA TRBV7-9 CASSLTRSDTQYF TGTGCCAGCAGCCTTACGAGGTCAGATACGCAGTATTTT
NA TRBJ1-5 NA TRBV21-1 CASSKREHVQPQHF TGTGCCAGCAGCAAACGGGAACACGTTCAGCCCCAGCATTTT
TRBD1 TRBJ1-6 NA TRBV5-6 CASSRDRNNSPLHF TGTGCCAGCAGCCGGGACAGAAATAATTCACCCCTCCACTTT
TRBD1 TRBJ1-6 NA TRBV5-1 CASSLDRDVSAPLHF TGCGCCAGCAGCCTGGACAGGGACGTTTCGGCACCCCTCCACTTT
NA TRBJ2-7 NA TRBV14 CASSRPGRTYEQYF TGTGCCAGCAGCCGGCCAGGTCGGACCTACGAGCAGTACTTC
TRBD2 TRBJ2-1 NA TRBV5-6 CASSFSGTSGGASYNEQFF TGTGCCAGCAGCTTCTCCGGGACTAGCGGGGGGGCCTCCTACAATGAGCAGTTCTTC
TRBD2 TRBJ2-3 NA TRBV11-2 CASSSSGESTDTQYF TGTGCCAGCAGCTCGAGCGGGGAAAGCACAGATACGCAGTATTTT
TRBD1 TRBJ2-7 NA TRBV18 CASSPPSRGSYEQYF TGTGCCAGCTCACCACCGAGCAGGGGGTCCTACGAGCAGTACTTC
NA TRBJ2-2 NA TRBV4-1 CASSQGATGELFF TGCGCCAGCAGCCAAGGGGCCACCGGGGAGCTGTTTTTT
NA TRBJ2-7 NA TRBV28 CASRNHVGGSYEQYF TGTGCCAGCAGGAACCACGTAGGGGGATCTTACGAGCAGTACTTC
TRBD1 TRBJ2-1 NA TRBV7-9 CASRQGQGMDNEQFF TGTGCCAGCAGACAGGGACAGGGGATGGACAATGAGCAGTTCTTC
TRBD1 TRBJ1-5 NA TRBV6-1 CASSERGGQINQPQHF TGTGCCAGCAGTGAAAGAGGGGGACAGATCAATCAGCCCCAGCATTTT
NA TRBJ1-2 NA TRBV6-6 CAITVNANYGYTF TGTGCCATCACAGTTAATGCTAACTATGGCTACACCTTC
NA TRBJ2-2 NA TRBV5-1 CASSGTGNTGELFF TGCGCCAGCAGCGGAACAGGGAACACCGGGGAGCTGTTTTTT
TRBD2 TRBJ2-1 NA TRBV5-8 CASSLLREVSYNEQFF TGTGCCAGCAGCTTGTTGCGGGAGGTGTCCTACAATGAGCAGTTCTTC
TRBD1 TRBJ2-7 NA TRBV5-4 CASSSDGTAIPYEQYF TGTGCCAGCAGCTCAGATGGGACAGCTATACCCTACGAGCAGTACTTC
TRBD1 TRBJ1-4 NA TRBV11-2 CASSPGQGYFNEKLFF TGTGCCAGCAGCCCGGGACAGGGTTATTTTAATGAAAAACTGTTTTTT
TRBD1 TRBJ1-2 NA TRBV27 CASSPDRANYGYTF TGTGCCAGCAGCCCCGACAGGGCAAACTATGGCTACACCTTC
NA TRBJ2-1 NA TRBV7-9 CASSLSPENEQFF TGTGCCAGCAGCTTATCACCTGAGAATGAGCAGTTCTTC
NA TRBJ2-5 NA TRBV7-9 CASSRGDGGQETQYF TGTGCCAGCAGCCGCGGGGACGGCGGCCAAGAGACCCAGTACTTC
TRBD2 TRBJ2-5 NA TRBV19 CASSMDGGSGETQYF TGTGCCAGTAGTATGGACGGGGGGAGCGGAGAGACCCAGTACTTC
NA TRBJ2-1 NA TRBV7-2 CASSSVGGQYNEQFF TGTGCCAGCAGCTCGGTCGGGGGTCAATACAATGAGCAGTTCTTC
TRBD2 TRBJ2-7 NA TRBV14 CASAIQAYQRGNSYEQYF TGTGCCAGCGCAATACAGGCCTACCAGCGGGGGAACTCCTACGAGCAGTACTTC
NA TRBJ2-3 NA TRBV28 CASSLTADTQYF TGTGCCAGCAGTCTGACAGCAGATACGCAGTATTTT